This TCR beta chain comes out of a study of regulatory T cells in long-lasting Graves disease. Combining iRepertoire HTBI primers with Arm-PCR of CDR3 regions, the authors built TCR beta libraries. TCRdb fed the multiplex PCR reads into MiXCR, producing one record per CDR3 protein. The data show 550,000 to 700,000 distinct CDR3 sequences, with around 15% seen just once and more than 10% held by the top ten. Described time point: newly diagnosed GD, antithyroid drugs for less than 3 months. Extracted RNA from PBMCs served as the source of the TCR library. V lost 0 bases to trimming and J lost 0 bases; unmatched junction nucleotides: 3. This CDR3 spans 17 amino acids. Germline V gives CDR1 MGHRA, CDR2 YSYEKL. This same sample was also taken into another study, of T cells in Graves' hyperthyroidism and ophthalmopathy.

This receptor was obtained from a man aged 18 to 29 with Graves disease. The sample here was peripheral blood mononuclear cells (PBMCs), taken at new diagnosis, from a patient treated with antithyroid drugs. The chain has TRBV4-1 and TRBJ1-3; 9 bases map to TRBD1. The CDR3: CASSQDQGQGSGNTIYF. CDR3 bases: TGCGCCAGCAGCCAAGATCAGGGACAGGGCTCTGGAAACACCATATATTTT.